This paragraph covers one TCR beta chain sequence. Its cognate antigen is unknown. Among the donors, all were Caucasian adults who lived in Nashville, Tennessee. These data come from a study of shared clonotypes between healthy human individuals. Trimming took 6 bases from V and 2 from J, leaving 14 bases between them. This CDR3 is 14 amino acids long. In germline, CDR1 is SGHAT, CDR2 FQNNGV. Study-level points and caveats: In having few donors, the study represented limited genetic and exposure-history diversity. With several donors compared, 4% to 5.5% of naive CD4 clonotypes were shared.

Using around 200 ng DNA, around 30,000 T cell genomes, the sorted-subset replicate PCRs were run. Measured with immunoSEQ multiplex PCR; TCRdb has only the in-frame clones, and not every one. Of 1,500,000 or so clones detected, approximately 98.5% appear once; the ten largest clones hold under 0.45%. The TCR comes from a man aged 25-40 years in good health. This chain uses TRBV11-2 with TRBJ2-7, with unresolved D. Input material: naive CD4+ T cells sorted from blood. Subset in this sample: CD45RA+ positively selected. CDR3 sequence reads: CASRSPRVPYEQYF. CDR3 DNA sequence: TGTGCCAGCAGGTCCCCCCGGGTACCCTACGAGCAGTACTTC.